This T cell receptor (beta chain) is from a study of cytotoxic CD8 clonotypes in ibrutinib-treated CLL. About the study: Following a median roughly 13 months of treatment, with a range of 6 to 36, response samples were taken. Productive templates averaged approximately 250,000 per sample, and productive rearrangements 94,082.

Germline V gene data show CDR1 as SGHDT and CDR2 as YYEEEE. This CDR3 is 13 amino acids long. Trimming took off 4 bases at V and 9 bases at J, with 16 bases between the two ends. With sequencing, the targeted depth ranged from 1 in 200,000 to 1 in 1 million T cells. TCRdb's copy holds only in-frame clones and misses some; the assay was immunoSEQ multiplex PCR. The sample contains about 120,000 clones, 58% of which appear only once. The TCR comes from a human donor with chronic lymphocytic leukemia. Specimen: PBMCs, collected after 24 months of ibrutinib treatment. The chain is built from TRBV5-6 and TRBJ2-5; D may be TRBD1 or TRBD2 (6 bases each). The CDR3 here is CASSGTLGGAQYF. In DNA form, the CDR3 reads TGTGCCAGCAGCGGGACGTTGGGGGGCGCCCAGTACTTC.